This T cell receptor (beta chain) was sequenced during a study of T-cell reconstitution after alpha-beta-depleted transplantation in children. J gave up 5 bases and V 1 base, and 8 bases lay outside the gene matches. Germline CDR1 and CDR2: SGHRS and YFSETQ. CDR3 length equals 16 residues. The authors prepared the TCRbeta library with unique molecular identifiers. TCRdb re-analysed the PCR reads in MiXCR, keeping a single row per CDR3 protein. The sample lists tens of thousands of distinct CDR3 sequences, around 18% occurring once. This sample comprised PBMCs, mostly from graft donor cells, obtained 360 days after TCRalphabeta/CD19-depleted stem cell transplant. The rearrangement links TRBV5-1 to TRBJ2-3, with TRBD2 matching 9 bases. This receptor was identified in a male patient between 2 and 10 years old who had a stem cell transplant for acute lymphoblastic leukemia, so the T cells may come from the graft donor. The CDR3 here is CASSLTAGGSKDTQYF. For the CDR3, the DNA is TGCGCCAGCAGCTTGACAGCGGGAGGAAGTAAAGATACGCAGTATTTT.